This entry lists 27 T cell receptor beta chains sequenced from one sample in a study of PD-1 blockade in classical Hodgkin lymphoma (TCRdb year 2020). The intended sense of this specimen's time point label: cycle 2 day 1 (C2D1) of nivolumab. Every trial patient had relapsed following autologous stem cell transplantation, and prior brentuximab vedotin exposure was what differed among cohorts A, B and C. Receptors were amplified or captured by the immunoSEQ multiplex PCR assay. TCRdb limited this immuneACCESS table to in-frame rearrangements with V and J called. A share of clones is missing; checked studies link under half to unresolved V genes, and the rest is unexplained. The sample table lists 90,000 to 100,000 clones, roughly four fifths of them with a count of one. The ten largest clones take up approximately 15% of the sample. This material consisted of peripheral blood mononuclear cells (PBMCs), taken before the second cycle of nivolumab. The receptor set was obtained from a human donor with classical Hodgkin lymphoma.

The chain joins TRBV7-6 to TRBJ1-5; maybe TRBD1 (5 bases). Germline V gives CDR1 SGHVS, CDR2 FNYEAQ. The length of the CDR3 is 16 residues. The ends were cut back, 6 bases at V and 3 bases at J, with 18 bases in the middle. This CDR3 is CASSSSRDGFNQPQHF. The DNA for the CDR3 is TGTGCCAGCAGTTCCAGCCGGGACGGCTTCAATCAGCCCCAGCATTTT.

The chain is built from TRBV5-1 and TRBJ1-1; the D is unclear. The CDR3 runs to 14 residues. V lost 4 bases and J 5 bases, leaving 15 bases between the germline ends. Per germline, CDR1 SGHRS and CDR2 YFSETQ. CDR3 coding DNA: TGCGCCAGCAGCACTGGGAGTGGGGTGACTGAAGCTTTCTTT. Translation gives CASSTGSGVTEAFF.

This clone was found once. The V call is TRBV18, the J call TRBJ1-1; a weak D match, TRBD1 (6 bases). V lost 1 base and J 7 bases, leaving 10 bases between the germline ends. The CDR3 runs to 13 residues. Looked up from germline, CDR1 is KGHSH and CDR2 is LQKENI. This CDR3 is CASSPRDIYEAFF. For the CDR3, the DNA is TGTGCCAGCTCACCACGGGACATTTATGAAGCTTTCTTT.

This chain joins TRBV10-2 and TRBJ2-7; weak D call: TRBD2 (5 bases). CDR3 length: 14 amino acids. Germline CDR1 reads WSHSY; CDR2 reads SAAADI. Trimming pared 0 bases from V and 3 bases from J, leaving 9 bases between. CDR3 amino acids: CASSESRGFYEQYF. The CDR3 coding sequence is TGCGCCAGCAGTGAGTCAAGAGGGTTCTACGAGCAGTACTTC.

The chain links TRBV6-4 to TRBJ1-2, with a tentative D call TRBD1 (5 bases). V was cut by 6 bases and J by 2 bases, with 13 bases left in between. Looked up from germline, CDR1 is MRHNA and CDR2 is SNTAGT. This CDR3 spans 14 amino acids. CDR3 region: CASSPGGENYGYTF. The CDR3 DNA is TGTGCCAGCAGCCCCGGGGGGGAGAACTATGGCTACACCTTC.

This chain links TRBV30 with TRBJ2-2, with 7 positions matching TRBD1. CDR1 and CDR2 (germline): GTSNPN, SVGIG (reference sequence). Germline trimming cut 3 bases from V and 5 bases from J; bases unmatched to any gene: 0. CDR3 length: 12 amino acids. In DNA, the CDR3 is TGTGCCTGGAGGACAGGGACCGGGGAGCTGTTTTTT. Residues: CAWRTGTGELFF.

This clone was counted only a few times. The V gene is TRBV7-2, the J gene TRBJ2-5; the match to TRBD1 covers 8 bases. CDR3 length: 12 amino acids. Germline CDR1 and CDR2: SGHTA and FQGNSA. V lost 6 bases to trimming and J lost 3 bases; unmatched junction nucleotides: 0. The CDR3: CASRDREETQYF. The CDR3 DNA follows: TGTGCCAGCAGGGACAGGGAAGAGACCCAGTACTTC.

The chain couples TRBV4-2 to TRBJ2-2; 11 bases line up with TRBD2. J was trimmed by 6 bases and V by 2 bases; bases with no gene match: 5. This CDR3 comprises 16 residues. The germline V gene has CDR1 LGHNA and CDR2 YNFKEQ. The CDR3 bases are TGTGCCAGCAGCCAAACTAGCGGGGGCAGACCCGGGGAGCTGTTTTTT. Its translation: CASSQTSGGRPGELFF.

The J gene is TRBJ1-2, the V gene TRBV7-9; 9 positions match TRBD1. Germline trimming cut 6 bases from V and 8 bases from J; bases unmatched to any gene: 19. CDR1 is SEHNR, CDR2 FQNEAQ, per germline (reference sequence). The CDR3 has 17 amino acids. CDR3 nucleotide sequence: TGTGCCAGCAGGCAAGAGGGGTACAGGGGGCGAGGCGACGGCTACACCTTC. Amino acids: CASRQEGYRGRGDGYTF.

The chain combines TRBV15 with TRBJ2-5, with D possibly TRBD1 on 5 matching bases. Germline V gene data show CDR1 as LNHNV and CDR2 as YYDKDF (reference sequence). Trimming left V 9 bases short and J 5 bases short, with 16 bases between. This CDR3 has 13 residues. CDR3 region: CATRSYRKETQYF. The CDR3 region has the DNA TGTGCCACTCGTTCCTACAGGAAGGAGACCCAGTACTTC.

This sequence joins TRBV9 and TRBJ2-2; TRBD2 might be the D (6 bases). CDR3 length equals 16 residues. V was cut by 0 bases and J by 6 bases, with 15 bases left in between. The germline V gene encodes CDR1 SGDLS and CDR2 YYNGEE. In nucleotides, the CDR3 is TGTGCCAGCAGCGTAGCTCACGGGGGTTCCCCCGGGGAGCTGTTTTTT. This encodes CASSVAHGGSPGELFF.

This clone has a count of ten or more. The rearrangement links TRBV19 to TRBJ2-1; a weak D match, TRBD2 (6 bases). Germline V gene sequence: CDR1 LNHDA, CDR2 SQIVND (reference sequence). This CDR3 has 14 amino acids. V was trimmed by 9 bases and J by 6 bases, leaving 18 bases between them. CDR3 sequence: CASSLAAPPNEQFF. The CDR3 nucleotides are TGTGCCAGCTCCTTAGCGGCCCCTCCCAATGAGCAGTTCTTC.

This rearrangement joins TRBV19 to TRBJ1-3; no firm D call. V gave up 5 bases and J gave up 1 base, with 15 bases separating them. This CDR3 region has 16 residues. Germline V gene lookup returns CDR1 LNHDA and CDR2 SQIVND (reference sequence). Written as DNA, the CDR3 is TGTGCCAGTAGTGCACCGGTAGATTCGTCTGGAAACACCATATATTTT. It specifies CASSAPVDSSGNTIYF.

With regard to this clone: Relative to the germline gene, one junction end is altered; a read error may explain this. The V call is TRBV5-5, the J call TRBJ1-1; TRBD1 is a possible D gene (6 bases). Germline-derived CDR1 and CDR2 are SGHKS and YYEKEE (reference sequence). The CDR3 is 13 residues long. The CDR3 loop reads CASSLTGNAEAFF. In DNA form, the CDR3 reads TGTGCCAGCAGCTTGACAGGGAACGCTGAAGCTTTCTTT.

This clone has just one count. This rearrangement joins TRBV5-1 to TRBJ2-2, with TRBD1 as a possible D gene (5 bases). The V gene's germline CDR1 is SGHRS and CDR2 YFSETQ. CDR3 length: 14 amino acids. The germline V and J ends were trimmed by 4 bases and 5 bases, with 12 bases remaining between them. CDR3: CASSRPGQTGELFF. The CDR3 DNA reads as TGCGCCAGCAGCCGCCCAGGACAAACCGGGGAGCTGTTTTTT.

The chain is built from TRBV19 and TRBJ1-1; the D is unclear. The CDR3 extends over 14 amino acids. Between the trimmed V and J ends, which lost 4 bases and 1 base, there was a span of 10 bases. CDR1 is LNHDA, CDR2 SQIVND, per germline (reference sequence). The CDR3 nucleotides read TGTGCCAGTAGTAAGGGTGGTCCGAACACTGAAGCTTTCTTT. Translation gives CASSKGGPNTEAFF.

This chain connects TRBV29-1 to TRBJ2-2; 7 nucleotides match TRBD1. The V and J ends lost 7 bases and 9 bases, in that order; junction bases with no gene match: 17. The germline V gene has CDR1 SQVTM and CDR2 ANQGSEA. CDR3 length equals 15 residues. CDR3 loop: CSAEQYRGLHRELFF. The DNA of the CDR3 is TGCAGCGCGGAACAATACAGGGGCCTCCACCGGGAGCTGTTTTTT.

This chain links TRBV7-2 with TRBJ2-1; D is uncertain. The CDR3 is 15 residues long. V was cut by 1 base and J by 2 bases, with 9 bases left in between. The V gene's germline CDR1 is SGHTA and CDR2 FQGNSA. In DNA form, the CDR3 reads TGTGCCAGCAGCTTAGTCGGCGAGACCTACAATGAGCAGTTCTTC. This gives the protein CASSLVGETYNEQFF. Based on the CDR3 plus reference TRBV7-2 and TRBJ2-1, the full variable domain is GAGVSQSPSNKVTEKGKDVELRCDPISGHTALYWYRQSLGQGLEFLIYFQGNSAPDKSGLPSDRFSAERTGGSVSTLTIQRTQQEDSAVYLCASSLVGETYNEQFFGPGTRLTVL.

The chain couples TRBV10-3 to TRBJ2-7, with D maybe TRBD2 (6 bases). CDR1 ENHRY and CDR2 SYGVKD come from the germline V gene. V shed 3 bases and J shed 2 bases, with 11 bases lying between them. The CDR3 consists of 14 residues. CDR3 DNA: TGTGCCATCAGTGACACTAGCCAGGCCTACGAGCAGTACTTC. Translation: CAISDTSQAYEQYF.

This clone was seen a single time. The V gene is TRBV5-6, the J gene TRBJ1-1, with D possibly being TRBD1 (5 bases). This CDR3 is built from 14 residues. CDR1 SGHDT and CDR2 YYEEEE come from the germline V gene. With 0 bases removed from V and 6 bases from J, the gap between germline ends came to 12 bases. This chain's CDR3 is CASSLGSGRPEAFF. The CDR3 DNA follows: TGTGCCAGCAGCTTGGGGTCAGGGCGACCTGAAGCTTTCTTT.

CDR3 DNA: TGCGCCAGCAGCTTCCTTTGGGGGGACCCTAGCTACGAGCAGTACTTC. Its protein is CASSFLWGDPSYEQYF. The chain joins TRBV5-1 to TRBJ2-7; a weak D match, TRBD2 (6 bases). Trimming removed 2 bases at V and 3 bases at J, with 18 bases between. This CDR3 contains 16 residues. CDR1 is SGHRS, CDR2 YFSETQ, per germline.

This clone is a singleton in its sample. CDR3 sequence reads: CASSQLAGVGEQYF. DNA for the CDR3: TGTGCCAGCAGTCAACTAGCGGGAGTGGGGGAGCAGTACTTC. This chain uses TRBV6-5 with TRBJ2-7; TRBD2 aligns across 11 bases. V trimming: 5 bases; J trimming: 7 bases; junction bases outside the gene matches: 7. This CDR3 spans 14 amino acids. Germline V gene lookup returns CDR1 MNHEY and CDR2 SVGAGI.

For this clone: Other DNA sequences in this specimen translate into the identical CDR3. Written as DNA, the CDR3 is TGTGCCAGCAGTGGACTAGCGGGAGGAAGCTACGAGCAGTACTTC. It specifies CASSGLAGGSYEQYF. V usage is TRBV2 and J usage is TRBJ2-7; 13 bases agree with TRBD2. This CDR3 has 15 amino acids. Trimming took 4 bases from V and 3 from J; bases not matched to a gene: 3. Germline CDR1 reads SNHLY; CDR2 reads FYNNEI.

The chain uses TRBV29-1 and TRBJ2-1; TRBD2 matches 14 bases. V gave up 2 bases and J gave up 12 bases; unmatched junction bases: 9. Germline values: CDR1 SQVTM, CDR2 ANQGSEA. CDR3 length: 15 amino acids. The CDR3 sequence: CSVEIRGLAGEPQFF. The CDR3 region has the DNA TGCAGCGTTGAAATCCGGGGACTAGCGGGAGAACCGCAGTTCTTC.

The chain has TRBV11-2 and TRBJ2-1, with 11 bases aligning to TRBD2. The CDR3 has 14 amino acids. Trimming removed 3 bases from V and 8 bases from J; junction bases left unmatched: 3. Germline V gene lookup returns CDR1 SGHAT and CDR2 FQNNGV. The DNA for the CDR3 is TGTGCCAGCAGCTTCACTAGCGGGAGTGATGAGCAGTTCTTC. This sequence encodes CASSFTSGSDEQFF. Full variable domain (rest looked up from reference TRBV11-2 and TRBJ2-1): EAGVAQSPRYKIIEKRQSVAFWCNPISGHATLYWYQQILGQGPKLLIQFQNNGVVDDSQLPKDRFSAERLKGVDSTLKIQPAKLEDSAVYLCASSFTSGSDEQFFGPGTRLTVL.

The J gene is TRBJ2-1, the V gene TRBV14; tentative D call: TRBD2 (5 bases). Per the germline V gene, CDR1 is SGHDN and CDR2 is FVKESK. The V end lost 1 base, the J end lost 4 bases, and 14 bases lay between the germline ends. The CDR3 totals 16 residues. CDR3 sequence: CASSQGTSVRYNEQFF. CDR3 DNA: TGTGCCAGCAGCCAAGGGACTTCCGTCAGGTACAATGAGCAGTTCTTC.

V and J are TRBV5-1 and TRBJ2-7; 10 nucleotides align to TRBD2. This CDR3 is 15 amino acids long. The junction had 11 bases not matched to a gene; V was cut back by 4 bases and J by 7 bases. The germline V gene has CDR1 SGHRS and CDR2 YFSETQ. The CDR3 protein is CASSPGGASGREQYF. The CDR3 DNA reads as TGCGCCAGCAGCCCGGGAGGGGCTAGCGGGAGAGAGCAGTACTTC.